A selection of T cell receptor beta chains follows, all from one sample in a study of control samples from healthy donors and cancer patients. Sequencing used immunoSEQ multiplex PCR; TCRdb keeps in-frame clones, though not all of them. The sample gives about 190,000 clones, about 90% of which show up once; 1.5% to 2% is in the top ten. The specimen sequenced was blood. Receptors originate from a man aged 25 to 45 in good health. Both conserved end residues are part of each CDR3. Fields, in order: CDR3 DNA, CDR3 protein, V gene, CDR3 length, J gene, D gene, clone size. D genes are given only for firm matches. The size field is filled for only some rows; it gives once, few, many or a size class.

TGCGCCAGCAGCGGTACAGGGAAGGAGCAGTACTTC,CASSGTGKEQYF,TRBV5-1,12,TRBJ2-7,-,-
TGTGCCAGCAGCAGTAACCCAGGGATCAACACTGAAGCTTTCTTT,CASSSNPGINTEAFF,TRBV6-9,15,TRBJ1-1,-,once
TGTGCCAGCAGTTATCAGGCGGATCAGCCCCAGCATTTT,CASSYQADQPQHF,TRBV6-5,13,TRBJ1-5,-,-
TGTGCCAGCAGCAAGCTAGCGGCGGGTTTCAACGAGCAGTACTTC,CASSKLAAGFNEQYF,TRBV7-2,15,TRBJ2-7,TRBD2,-
TGTGCCAGCAGCTTCGACGGGGGGAAGGACTACGAGCAGTACTTC,CASSFDGGKDYEQYF,TRBV7-9,15,TRBJ2-7,TRBD2,-
TGTGCCAAAGGGGACTGGGGAGAAAAACTGTTTTTT,CAKGDWGEKLFF,TRBV5-6,12,TRBJ1-4,-,-
TGTGCCAGCAGCCCTAAAAACCGGGACAGGGTATATAGCAATCAGCCCCAGCATTTT,CASSPKNRDRVYSNQPQHF,TRBV14,19,TRBJ1-5,TRBD1,once
TGCAGTGCTAGTTTTGGGTTGACCTACGAGCAGTACTTC,CSASFGLTYEQYF,TRBV20-1,13,TRBJ2-7,-,-
TGTGCCAGCAGCTCCGGGACAGCCCCCACAGATACGCAGTATTTT,CASSSGTAPTDTQYF,TRBV7-9,15,TRBJ2-3,TRBD1,-
TGCGCCAGCAGCCAAGAAGGACAGAGCTCTGGAAACACCATATATTTT,CASSQEGQSSGNTIYF,TRBV4-1,16,TRBJ1-3,-,-
TGTGCCAGCAGGCCAAACAGGGTGACTGGAAACACCATATATTTT,CASRPNRVTGNTIYF,TRBV6-6,15,TRBJ1-3,-,-
TGCGCCAGCAGCCAAGAGGACATACAGACAGGAACGTGGGAGCAGTACTTC,CASSQEDIQTGTWEQYF,TRBV4-1,17,TRBJ2-7,-,once
TGTGCCAGCAGCGTAGCTGGAGCGAGCCGCTTTCACTTC,CASSVAGASRFHF,TRBV9,13,TRBJ2-7,-,-
TGTGCCAGCAGCTTAAGATCAGGGGCTGGAAACACCATATATTTT,CASSLRSGAGNTIYF,TRBV7-9,15,TRBJ1-3,-,-
TGTGCCAGCAGTGAATCCAGGGGTGGCAATGAGCAGTTCTTC,CASSESRGGNEQFF,TRBV2,14,TRBJ2-1,-,-
TGCGCCAGCAGCTCGAAACTCGGCAGTGAGCAGTTCTTC,CASSSKLGSEQFF,TRBV5-1,13,TRBJ2-1,-,-
TGTGCCAGCAGCGAAAACAAGGGACAGGGGGGAAACACTGAAGCTTTCTTT,CASSENKGQGGNTEAFF,TRBV7-3,17,TRBJ1-1,TRBD1,-
TGTGCCAGCAGCCAAGGCCCGGGACGAATGAACACTGAAGCTTTCTTT,CASSQGPGRMNTEAFF,TRBV3-1/TRBV3-2,16,TRBJ1-1,-,-
TGTGCCAGCAGCCAAGCTTGGGGGCCTTTCTACGAGCAGTACTTC,CASSQAWGPFYEQYF,TRBV3-1/TRBV3-2,15,TRBJ2-7,-,-
TGTGCCAGCAGGAAACAAAAGGGGGCGGGCAATCAGCCCCAGCATTTT,CASRKQKGAGNQPQHF,TRBV2,16,TRBJ1-5,TRBD1,-
TGTGCCACCAGCAGAGACACCCTAGTCGGGGGCGCCTACGAGCAGTACTTC,CATSRDTLVGGAYEQYF,TRBV15,17,TRBJ2-7,-,-
TGTGCCAGCAGTTCCCCTAGGGGGGCCAACGTCCTGACTTTC,CASSSPRGANVLTF,TRBV6-5,14,TRBJ2-6,-,-
TGCGCCAGCAGCCCCGAAAGGGTGGATGGGCCCCAGCATTTT,CASSPERVDGPQHF,TRBV4-1,14,TRBJ1-5,-,-
TGTGCCAGTAGACCGATCTCGGGAACATTGGGACTGTTTTTT,CASRPISGTLGLFF,TRBV19,14,TRBJ1-4,-,-
TGTGCCAGCGGACAGTTTGGACAGCACTACAATGAGCAGTTCTTC,CASGQFGQHYNEQFF,TRBV28,15,TRBJ2-1,-,-
TGCGCCAGCAGTGAGTCTTCAGGGACTGGCTACACCTTC,CASSESSGTGYTF,TRBV10-2,13,TRBJ1-2,-,few
TGCACCAGCAGCCATTACCTCCCATTTGGATTTTACGAGCAGTACTTC,CTSSHYLPFGFYEQYF,TRBV1,16,TRBJ2-7,-,-
TGTGCCAGCAGCTTCCAGCGGGGGGGCCTTGAGCAGTTCTTC,CASSFQRGGLEQFF,TRBV11-2,14,TRBJ2-1,TRBD2,-
TGTGCCACCAGCAGAGGACGGGAGCGAAATCAGCCCCAGCATTTT,CATSRGRERNQPQHF,TRBV15,15,TRBJ1-5,-,-
TGTGCCAGCAGTGAAAGGTACAGTTACAATGAGCAGTTCTTC,CASSERYSYNEQFF,TRBV6-1,14,TRBJ2-1,-,-
TGTGCCATCAGTGGGGCTAGCGGGGGGCGTTATTATTACAATGAGCAGTTCTTC,CAISGASGGRYYYNEQFF,TRBV10-3,18,TRBJ2-1,TRBD2,-
TGTGCCAGCACCCCAGGGAGCGGGACAGGCGGAAACACCATATATTTT,CASTPGSGTGGNTIYF,TRBV11-2,16,TRBJ1-3,TRBD1,-
TGTGCCAGCAGCCAAGGGTTTGCCAACAATGAGCAGTTCTTC,CASSQGFANNEQFF,TRBV3-1/TRBV3-2,14,TRBJ2-1,-,-
TGTGCCAGCAGCTCGATGACAGGGAAAAGGGATGAAAAACTGTTTTTT,CASSSMTGKRDEKLFF,TRBV5-6,16,TRBJ1-4,TRBD1,-
TGTGCCAGCAGCTTTCAGGGGACCGGGGAGCTGTTTTTT,CASSFQGTGELFF,TRBV11-1,13,TRBJ2-2,-,-
TGTGCCAGTAGTCTCGGACCTTTCCCCGATGAGCAGTTCTTC,CASSLGPFPDEQFF,TRBV19,14,TRBJ2-1,-,-
TGTGCCAGCAGCTCGCAGGGTAGCGAGCAGTACTTC,CASSSQGSEQYF,TRBV7-3,12,TRBJ2-7,-,-
TGTGCCACCAGTAGACCCGACAGGGCGAACACCGGGGAGCTGTTTTTT,CATSRPDRANTGELFF,TRBV24-1,16,TRBJ2-2,TRBD1,-
TGCGCCAGCAGCTTCGACAGCCAAGAGACCCAGTACTTC,CASSFDSQETQYF,TRBV5-1,13,TRBJ2-5,-,once
TGTGCCAGCAGCTCCAGGGGCGATGGCTACACCTTC,CASSSRGDGYTF,TRBV7-9,12,TRBJ1-2,-,-
TGTGCCAGCAGCGTCGGGACAACTAGCACAGATACGCAGTATTTT,CASSVGTTSTDTQYF,TRBV9,15,TRBJ2-3,-,-
TGCGCCAGCAGCTTGGTACCGTGGCAAGAGACCCAGTACTTC,CASSLVPWQETQYF,TRBV5-1,14,TRBJ2-5,-,once
TGTGCCAGCAGGATAGGACAGTCCGCCGGGGAGCTGTTTTTT,CASRIGQSAGELFF,TRBV6-5,14,TRBJ2-2,-,-
TGCGCCAGCAGCTTGGATAGGGGAGAGCAGTTCTTC,CASSLDRGEQFF,TRBV5-1,12,TRBJ2-1,-,-
TGTGCCAGCAGTGCCCCCCTTAGGAGCTCCTACAATGAGCAGTTCTTC,CASSAPLRSSYNEQFF,TRBV2,16,TRBJ2-1,-,-
TGCGCCAGCAGCCCCGGGGACAGGGGCTACGAGCAGTACTTC,CASSPGDRGYEQYF,TRBV5-1,14,TRBJ2-7,TRBD1,-
TGCGCCACAAGGCAGACCGGAGGCGAGCAGTACTTC,CATRQTGGEQYF,TRBV5-1,12,TRBJ2-7,-,-
TGTGCCTGGAGCCGGGACATTTATAATTCACCCCTCCACTTT,CAWSRDIYNSPLHF,TRBV30,14,TRBJ1-6,-,-
TGCAGTGCTAGGTTAGAAGAGACCCAGTACTTC,CSARLEETQYF,TRBV20-1,11,TRBJ2-5,-,-
TGTGCCAGCAGCTCTGGAGGGAGGGGATACACTGAAGCTTTCTTT,CASSSGGRGYTEAFF,TRBV7-6,15,TRBJ1-1,-,-
TGTGCCAGCAGCCAAGTAGGACGGGGGGAGTTCTTC,CASSQVGRGEFF,TRBV3-1/TRBV3-2,12,TRBJ2-1,TRBD2,-
TGTGCCAGTAGTCCGACGACGGATGGCCGGCAGGCGCAGTATTTT,CASSPTTDGRQAQYF,TRBV19,15,TRBJ2-3,-,-
TGTGCCAGCAGTGAGACCGCCGGGACAGGGGTAGAGAAACTGTTTTTT,CASSETAGTGVEKLFF,TRBV25-1,16,TRBJ1-4,TRBD1,-
TGTGCCAGTAGTATAGATCACAGGACCAATCAGCCCCAGCATTTT,CASSIDHRTNQPQHF,TRBV19,15,TRBJ1-5,-,-